The clone carrying this T cell receptor (beta chain) has a handful of counts. What it recognizes is unknown. These data originate in a study of cytomegalovirus exposure and HLA in healthy donors. The overall study: Early released data comprised some 85 million unique TCRs from HLA-typed donors. Study results and limitations: The authors judged a highly shared variant cluster likely a sequencing artifact. In a later analysis, about 17,000 TCR beta sequences were associated with HLA alleles at 0.05 false discovery rate.

Healthy bone marrow donors made up the cohort. Primers: 60 Vbeta forward and 13 Jbeta reverse. The data were produced by immunoSEQ multiplex PCR, yet TCRdb's version contains in-frame clones alone and is incomplete. Altogether around 80,000 clones are present, roughly 72% being singletons, with the ten largest covering 9.1%. Trimming cost V 2 bases and J 4 bases, with 8 bases left between them. Per germline, CDR1 KGHSH and CDR2 LQKENI. The CDR3 is 13 amino acids. The chain links TRBV18 to TRBJ1-2, with D unclear. Sequenced: PBMCs. The receptor's source is a man between 40 and 49 years old in good health and CMV-seropositive. The CDR3 DNA follows: TGTGCCAGCTCACCAGACAAGTCCTATGGCTACACCTTC. Encoded protein: CASSPDKSYGYTF. The complete variable domain, with remaining parts taken from reference TRBV18 and TRBJ1-2, reads NAGVMQNPRHLVRRRGQEARLRCSPMKGHSHVYWYRQLPEEGLKFMVYLQKENIIDESGMPKERFSAEFPKEGPSILRIQQVVRGDSAAYFCASSPDKSYGYTFGSGTRLTVV.